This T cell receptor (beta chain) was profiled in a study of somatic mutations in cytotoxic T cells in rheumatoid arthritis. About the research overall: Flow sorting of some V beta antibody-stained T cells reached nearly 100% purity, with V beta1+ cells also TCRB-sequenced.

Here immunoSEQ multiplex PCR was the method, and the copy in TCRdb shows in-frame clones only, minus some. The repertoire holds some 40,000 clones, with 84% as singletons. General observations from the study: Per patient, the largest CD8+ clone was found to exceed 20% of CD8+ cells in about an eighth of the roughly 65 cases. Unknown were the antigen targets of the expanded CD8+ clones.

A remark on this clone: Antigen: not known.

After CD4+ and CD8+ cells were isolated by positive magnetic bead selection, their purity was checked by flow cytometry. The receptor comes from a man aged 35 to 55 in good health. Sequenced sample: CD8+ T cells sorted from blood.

CDR3 DNA sequence: TGTGCCAGCAGCCCGGGACTAGCGGGAGGGGGAGAGACCCAGTACTTC. Translated: CASSPGLAGGGETQYF. The V call is TRBV11-2, the J call TRBJ2-5; 16 positions match TRBD2. CDR1 and CDR2 from the germline V gene are SGHAT and FQNNGV. V trimming: 5 bases; J trimming: 4 bases; junction bases outside the gene matches: 4. The CDR3 is made up of 16 amino acids.